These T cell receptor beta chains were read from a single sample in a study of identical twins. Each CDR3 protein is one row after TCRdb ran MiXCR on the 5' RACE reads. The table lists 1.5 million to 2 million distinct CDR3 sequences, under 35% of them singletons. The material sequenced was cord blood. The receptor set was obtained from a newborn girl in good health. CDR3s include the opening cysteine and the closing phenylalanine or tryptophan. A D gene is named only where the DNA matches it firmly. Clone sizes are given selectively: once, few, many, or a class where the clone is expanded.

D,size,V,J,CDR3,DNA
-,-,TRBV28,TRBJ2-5,CASNGGGTQETQYF,TGTGCCAGCAATGGTGGAGGCACCCAAGAGACCCAGTACTTC
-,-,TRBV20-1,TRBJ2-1,CSAGVAREQFF,TGCAGTGCTGGGGTTGCCAGAGAGCAGTTCTTC
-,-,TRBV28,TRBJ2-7,CASSLPPGPSYEQYF,TGTGCCAGCAGCCTGCCCCCCGGGCCCTCCTACGAGCAGTACTTC
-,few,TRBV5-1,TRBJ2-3,CASSLAPGAVTDTQYF,TGCGCCAGCAGCTTGGCCCCGGGGGCAGTCACAGATACGCAGTATTTT
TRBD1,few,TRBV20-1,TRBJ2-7,CSARGQREQYF,TGCAGTGCTAGGGGACAGCGGGAGCAGTACTTC
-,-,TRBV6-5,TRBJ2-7,CTSSFRIHREGVLYEQYF,TGTACCAGCAGTTTCCGCATTCACAGGGAGGGGGTTCTCTACGAGCAGTACTTC
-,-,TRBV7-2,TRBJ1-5,CASSETASTPFNQPQHF,TGTGCCAGCAGCGAGACAGCCTCAACCCCCTTCAATCAGCCCCAGCATTTT
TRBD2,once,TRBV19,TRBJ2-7,CASKPSGGFYEQYF,TGTGCCAGTAAGCCTAGCGGGGGCTTCTACGAGCAGTACTTC
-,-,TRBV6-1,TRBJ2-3,CASSGTVRGPYADTQYF,TGTGCCAGCAGTGGGACAGTCCGGGGACCTTACGCAGATACGCAGTATTTT
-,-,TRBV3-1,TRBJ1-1,CASSQGEMGTEAFF,TGTGCCAGCAGCCAAGGGGAGATGGGCACTGAAGCTTTCTTT
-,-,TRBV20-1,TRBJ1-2,CSADRTSYGYTF,TGCAGTGCGGATCGGACGTCCTATGGCTACACCTTC
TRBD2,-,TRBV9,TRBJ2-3,CASSVTSGPDTQYF,TGTGCCAGCAGCGTTACTAGCGGCCCAGATACGCAGTATTTT
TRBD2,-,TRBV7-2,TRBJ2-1,CASSPKTSGASYNEQFF,TGTGCCAGCAGCCCGAAGACTAGCGGGGCCTCCTACAATGAGCAGTTCTTC
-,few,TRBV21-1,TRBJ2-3,CASSKAGTSTDTQYF,TGTGCCAGCAGCAAAGCGGGGACTAGCACAGATACGCAGTATTTT
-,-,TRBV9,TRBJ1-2,CASSVGLEASYGYTF,TGTGCCAGCAGCGTAGGGTTGGAGGCTTCCTATGGCTACACCTTC
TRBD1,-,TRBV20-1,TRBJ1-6,CSARTGEYNSPLHF,TGCAGTGCGCGGACAGGGGAATATAATTCACCCCTCCACTTT
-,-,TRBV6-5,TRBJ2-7,CASSYGSSRNEQYF,TGTGCCAGCAGTTACGGGTCTTCCCGGAACGAGCAGTACTTC
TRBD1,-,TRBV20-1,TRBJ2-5,CSASGTAQETQYF,TGCAGTGCTAGTGGGACAGCGCAAGAGACCCAGTACTTC
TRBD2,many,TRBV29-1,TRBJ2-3,CSVLEGLAGGTDTQYF,TGCAGCGTTCTTGAGGGACTAGCGGGGGGTACAGATACGCAGTATTTT
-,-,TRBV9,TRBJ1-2,CASSVKFVGEDYGYTF,TGTGCCAGCAGCGTAAAGTTTGTGGGGGAAGACTATGGCTACACCTTC
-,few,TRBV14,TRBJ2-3,CASSQQETSTDTQYF,TGTGCCAGCAGCCAACAGGAGACTAGCACAGATACGCAGTATTTT